This T cell receptor (beta chain) is drawn from a study of CD8+ T cells in alopecia areata. The V end was cut by 8 bases, the J end by 3 bases, with 16 bases between. The CDR3 totals 13 residues. Germline V gives CDR1 GTSNPN, CDR2 SVGIG (reference sequence). Extracted RNA was reverse transcribed, and the resulting cDNA served as sequencing template. TCRdb's copy holds only in-frame clones and misses some; the assay was immunoSEQ multiplex PCR. This sample has more than 110,000 clones, with 45% to 60% found just once. The treatment was: oral pan-JAK inhibitor, 5-10 mg twice daily. J is TRBJ1-2 and V is TRBV30; D may be TRBD1 (5 bases). The sequence was obtained from a human donor with alopecia areata. This material consisted of CD8+ T cells sorted from blood, taken at week 4, from a patient treated with tofacitinib. The CDR3 sequence: CAGKLGPDYGYTF. The CDR3 DNA reads as TGTGCCGGGAAGTTGGGGCCCGACTATGGCTACACCTTC. Full variable domain (rest looked up from reference TRBV30 and TRBJ1-2): SQTIHQWPATLVQPVGSPLSLECTVEGTSNPNLYWYRQAAGRGLQLLFYSVGIGQISSEVPQNLSASRPQDRQFILSSKKLLLSDSGFYLCAGKLGPDYGYTFGSGTRLTVV.